These 13 T cell receptor beta chains originate from one sample sequenced in a study of cytotoxic CD8 clonotypes in ibrutinib-treated CLL (dated by TCRdb to about 2021). The time point label, as the study defines it: approximately 2 years on ibrutinib. The method was the immunoSEQ multiplex PCR assay. Not all clones reach the TCRdb copy of this immuneACCESS table, which keeps in-frame sequences only. Checked studies attribute under half of the gap to unresolved V genes and leave the rest unexplained. For this sample there are 150,000 or so clones; 70% to 85% appear just once. The ten largest clonotypes hold about 4.5% of the sample. This specimen was PBMCs, taken after 24 months of ibrutinib treatment. The receptors here all came from a human donor with chronic lymphocytic leukemia.

In DNA, the CDR3 is TGTGCCAGCAGCCGGCCCGACCAAAGTATGAACACTGAAGCTTTCTTT. It translates to CASSRPDQSMNTEAFF. V is TRBV5-6 and J is TRBJ1-1; D call uncertain. V gave up 4 bases and J gave up 0 bases, with 16 bases separating them. This CDR3 is built from 16 residues. CDR1 is SGHDT, CDR2 YYEEEE, per germline.

The gene calls are TRBV27 and TRBJ2-7; the match to TRBD2 covers 10 bases. J was trimmed by 4 bases and V by 3 bases; bases with no gene match: 9. Germline V CDR1 and CDR2: MNHEY, SMNVEV (reference sequence). The CDR3 runs 16 residues. The DNA for the CDR3 is TGTGCCAGCAGTTTTTGGGAGAGCGGGAGGGCTTACGAGCAGTACTTC. This encodes CASSFWESGRAYEQYF.

CDR3 DNA sequence: TGTGCCAGCAGTCACGGGACTAGCGGTTACGAGCAGTACTTC. This gives the protein CASSHGTSGYEQYF. This rearrangement joins TRBV6-6 to TRBJ2-7, with 11 nucleotides matching TRBD2. V shed 5 bases and J 4 bases; nucleotides not matched to a gene: 4. The CDR3 length is 14 residues. The germline V gene has CDR1 MNHNY and CDR2 SVGAGI (reference sequence).

This sequence joins TRBV6-1 and TRBJ1-2; D unclear. Trimming took off 5 bases at V and 8 bases at J, with 15 bases between the two ends. From germline, CDR1 is MNHNS and CDR2 SASEGT. The CDR3 spans 13 residues. The CDR3 reads CASSQQAFGGYTF. In DNA, the CDR3 is TGTGCCAGCAGTCAACAAGCCTTCGGGGGCTACACCTTC.

V is TRBV7-9 and J is TRBJ1-6; 9 positions agree with TRBD1. Germline CDR1 SEHNR, CDR2 FQNEAQ (reference sequence). J was trimmed by 7 bases and V by 5 bases; bases with no gene match: 6. The CDR3 is made up of 15 amino acids. The CDR3 DNA reads TGTGCCAGCAGCCTACAGGGGGCCACCAATTCACCCCTCCACTTT. Protein: CASSLQGATNSPLHF.

This chain links TRBV5-8 with TRBJ1-2, with 12 bases fitting TRBD1. After removal of 5 bases from V and 5 bases from J, the junction contained 7 bases not matched to a gene. Germline V gene sequence: CDR1 SGHTS, CDR2 YDEGEE. This CDR3 spans 15 amino acids. The CDR3 DNA follows: TGTGCCAGCAGGCTGGGACAGGGGGCGAGGTATGGCTACACCTTC. Encoded protein: CASRLGQGARYGYTF.

The V and J genes are TRBV9 and TRBJ2-3; D gene ambiguous. CDR1 and CDR2 (germline): SGDLS, YYNGEE. This CDR3 spans 13 amino acids. V lost 3 bases, J lost 6 bases, and 11 bases lay in between. This CDR3 is CASSGALGDTQYF. In DNA, the CDR3 is TGTGCCAGCAGCGGAGCCTTAGGTGATACGCAGTATTTT. The entire variable domain, with the rest obtained from reference TRBV9 and TRBJ2-3, is as follows: DSGVTQTPKHLITATGQRVTLRCSPRSGDLSVYWYQQSLDQGLQFLIQYYNGEERAKGNILERFSAQQFPDLHSELNLSSLELGDSALYFCASSGALGDTQYFGPGTRLTVL.

The chain combines TRBV7-6 with TRBJ2-1, with TRBD2 matching 8 bases. The CDR3 length is 15 residues. Unmatched junction bases numbered 12, after V lost 6 bases and J lost 8 bases. Germline-derived CDR1 and CDR2 are SGHVS and FNYEAQ. Here the CDR3 reads CASSPNGLAGDEQFF. The DNA of the CDR3 is TGTGCCAGCAGTCCTAATGGACTAGCTGGCGATGAGCAGTTCTTC.

CDR3 DNA sequence: TGTGCCAGCAGCCAAATGGAAGGGGGTGGCTACACCTTC. Its translation: CASSQMEGGGYTF. This chain connects TRBV21-1 to TRBJ1-2; TRBD1, the table's D call, lacks a check against the DNA. TRBV21-1 is assigned pseudogene status. The CDR3 extends over 13 amino acids.

The chain has TRBV7-8 and TRBJ1-2; 8 bases line up with TRBD1. Germline trimming cut 5 bases from V and 4 bases from J; bases unmatched to any gene: 9. In germline, CDR1 is SGHVS, CDR2 FQNEAQ. CDR3 length equals 15 residues. CDR3: CASSLKTGVGYGYTF. The CDR3 DNA reads as TGTGCCAGCAGCCTGAAGACAGGGGTGGGCTATGGCTACACCTTC.

The count of this clone is one. CDR3 sequence: CASSQGPDPIEQFF. CDR3 bases: TGTGCCAGCAGCCAAGGGCCAGATCCCATTGAGCAGTTCTTC. The V and J genes are TRBV4-2 and TRBJ2-1; D is undetermined. The CDR3 has 14 amino acids. Germline V CDR1 and CDR2: LGHNA, YNFKEQ. With 1 base removed from V and 9 bases from J, the gap between germline ends came to 13 bases.

CDR3 bases: TGTGCCAGCAGCGTAGTTTCGGGCGGGACTCACACAGATACGCAGTATTTT. This codes for CASSVVSGGTHTDTQYF. The gene calls are TRBV9 and TRBJ2-3, with D possibly TRBD2 on 6 matching bases. The CDR3 sequence is 17 residues long. V gave up 0 bases and J gave up 2 bases, with 16 bases separating them. The germline V gene encodes CDR1 SGDLS and CDR2 YYNGEE.

This clone has only one observation. The V gene is TRBV10-3, the J gene TRBJ2-7; 9 bases are a match to TRBD1. There are 13 residues in the CDR3. Germline V gives CDR1 ENHRY, CDR2 SYGVKD. The J segment lost 3 bases and the V segment lost 10 bases, leaving 7 bases of the junction unmatched. CDR3 sequence (DNA): TGTGCCACTAGAGGGACAGGGCTCTACGAGCAGTACTTC. Translating it yields CATRGTGLYEQYF.